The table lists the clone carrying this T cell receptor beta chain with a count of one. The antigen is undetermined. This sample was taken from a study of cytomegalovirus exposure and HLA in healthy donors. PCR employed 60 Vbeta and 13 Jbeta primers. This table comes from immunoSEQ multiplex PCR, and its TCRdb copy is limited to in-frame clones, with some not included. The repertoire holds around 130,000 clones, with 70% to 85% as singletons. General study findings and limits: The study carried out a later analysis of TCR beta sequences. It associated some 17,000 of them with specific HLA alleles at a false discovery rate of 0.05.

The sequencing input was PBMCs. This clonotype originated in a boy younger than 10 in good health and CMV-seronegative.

The CDR3 region is CASSLTLTGVGEAFF. The DNA of the CDR3 is TGTGCCAGCAGCTTGACCCTCACAGGGGTGGGTGAAGCTTTCTTT. J is TRBJ1-1 and V is TRBV5-8; 7 nucleotides align to TRBD1. CDR3 length: 15 amino acids. Germline assignment: CDR1 SGHTS and CDR2 YDEGEE. V lost 1 base, J lost 7 bases, and 10 bases stayed unmatched.